The clone carrying this TCR beta chain was seen a few times. Its antigen is as yet unknown. The CDR3 spans 13 residues. Germline loops: CDR1 DFQATT, CDR2 SNEGSKA (reference sequence). Losses at the gene ends were 6 bases for V and 3 bases for J; bases not matched to a gene: 4. Researchers prepared the TCRbeta library using unique molecular identifiers, the study reports. From the PCR reads, TCRdb called clonotypes with MiXCR, one entry per CDR3 protein. Among roughly 790,000 distinct CDR3 sequences listed, roughly 16% were seen once. This record comes from a study of T-cell reconstitution after alpha-beta-depleted transplantation in children. General study findings and limits: In some patients, recipient T cells and intrathymic progenitors surviving conditioning explained high day-60 diversity.

This TCR was sampled from a male patient younger than 18 who had a stem cell transplant for acute lymphoblastic leukemia, so the T cells may come from the graft donor. The gene calls are TRBV20-1 and TRBJ2-7; 11 bases are a match to TRBD2. Sequencing used PBMCs, mostly from graft donor cells, obtained 360 days after TCRalphabeta/CD19-depleted stem cell transplant. This CDR3 is CSARTSGFYEQYF. CDR3 bases: TGCAGTGCCAGGACTAGCGGGTTCTACGAGCAGTACTTC.